Each of the 27 T cell receptor beta chains below was sequenced from the same sample in a study of beta chain features in type 1 diabetes (dated by TCRdb to 2016 to 2019). Findings and caveats that apply to the study as a whole: In all four CD4+ subsets, TCRB CDR3 length was moderately but significantly shorter in type 1 diabetes patients.

The library was built by means of the immunoSEQ multiplex PCR assay. The entire isolated RNA was reverse transcribed using the High Capacity cDNA Reverse Transcription Kit, and thus expressed TCRB transcripts were sequenced. As stored in TCRdb, this immuneACCESS dataset retains in-frame rearrangements with V and J assigned. A fraction of the clones does not appear; measured against another copy, unresolved V genes explain less than half of the discrepancy, and the remainder lacks a known reason. The sample table shows 120,000 or so clones, and 15% to 20% are seen once. Roughly 2.6% of the sample goes to the ten largest clones. These TCRs' antigens remain unknown. Material for sequencing was central memory CD4+ T cells from blood. The source of these receptors is a man younger than 30 with type 1 diabetes.

The chain joins TRBV25-1 to TRBJ2-1; 11 bases match TRBD1. The CDR3 loop spans 16 amino acids. V trimming: 6 bases; J trimming: 2 bases; junction bases outside the gene matches: 6. The germline CDR1 and CDR2 sequences are MGHDK and SYGVNS. The CDR3 DNA reads TGTGCCAGCAGCGTCCCGGGACAGGGGGCCTACAATGAGCAGTTCTTC. Protein sequence: CASSVPGQGAYNEQFF.

The chain employs TRBV30 and TRBJ2-1; D unclear. Germline values: CDR1 GTSNPN, CDR2 SVGIG (reference sequence). V was cut by 3 bases and J by 3 bases, with 6 bases left in between. This CDR3 is 12 amino acids long. The DNA of the CDR3 is TGTGCCTGGAGATCTCTCTACAATGAGCAGTTCTTC. Translation gives CAWRSLYNEQFF.

CDR3 in amino acids: CASSYVPSGQAYGYTF. Here the CDR3 DNA reads TGTGCCAGCAGTTACGTTCCTAGCGGACAGGCCTATGGCTACACCTTC. V gene TRBV6-5 combines with J gene TRBJ1-2; 7 bases fit TRBD1. The length of the CDR3 is 16 residues. The germline V gene has CDR1 MNHEY and CDR2 SVGAGI. The V segment lost 2 bases and the J segment 4 bases; nucleotides outside the gene matches: 10.

This clone was counted between two and nine times. The chain couples TRBV7-2 to TRBJ1-5; D might be TRBD1 (5 bases). The CDR3 sequence is 14 residues long. Looked up from germline, CDR1 is SGHTA and CDR2 is FQGNSA. Trimming removed 7 bases at V and 1 base at J, with 11 bases between. CDR3 protein: CASNQGGSNQPQHF. The CDR3 DNA reads TGTGCCAGCAACCAGGGTGGAAGCAATCAGCCCCAGCATTTT.

This clone was counted a few times. V gene TRBV7-3 combines with J gene TRBJ2-5; D remains ambiguous. The V gene lost 0 bases and the J gene lost 2 bases, with 4 bases spanning the gap. Germline loops: CDR1 SGHTA, CDR2 FQGTGA. This CDR3 contains 13 residues. DNA for the CDR3: TGTGCCAGCAGCTTAACATTTCAAGAGACCCAGTACTTC. It yields the protein CASSLTFQETQYF.

V gene TRBV19 combines with J gene TRBJ2-5; D is ambiguous. CDR3 length: 11 residues. V was clipped by 4 bases and J by 2 bases, with 2 bases between them. Per germline, CDR1 LNHDA and CDR2 SQIVND (reference sequence). The CDR3 DNA reads TGTGCCAGTAGTAAGCAAGAGACCCAGTACTTC. It yields the protein CASSKQETQYF.

This clone was found a few times. This rearrangement joins TRBV29-1 to TRBJ1-1, with unresolved D. CDR3 size: 12 residues. Germline assignment: CDR1 SQVTM and CDR2 ANQGSEA. The ends were cut back, 3 bases at V and 1 base at J, with 6 bases in the middle. This CDR3 is CSVDVRNTEAFF. The CDR3 DNA reads TGCAGCGTTGACGTCCGGAACACTGAAGCTTTCTTT.

The gene calls are TRBV11-2 and TRBJ2-3; D not certain. The CDR3 loop spans 15 amino acids. CDR1 is SGHAT and CDR2 is FQNNGV in the germline V gene. V was clipped by 3 bases and J by 2 bases, with 12 bases between them. The CDR3 DNA reads TGTGCCAGCAGCTTTAAGGGCATTACCACAGATACGCAGTATTTT. Its protein is CASSFKGITTDTQYF.

This clone showed up just a few times. This chain uses TRBV5-5 with TRBJ1-2; 8 nucleotides align to TRBD1. V was clipped by 2 bases and J by 4 bases; unmatched bases: 4. Germline V gene data show CDR1 as SGHKS and CDR2 as YYEKEE (reference sequence). The CDR3 contains 14 residues. The CDR3 DNA reads TGTGCCAGCAGCTTTGCAGGGGGCATCTATGGCTACACCTTC. Translating it yields CASSFAGGIYGYTF.

The V call is TRBV6-5, the J call TRBJ2-3, with D tentatively TRBD2 (5 bases). This CDR3 spans 16 amino acids. Germline assignment: CDR1 MNHEY and CDR2 SVGAGI. V lost 0 bases to trimming and J lost 1 base, with 11 bases between them. As DNA, the CDR3 is TGTGCCAGCAGTTACTCGGGCGGAGGCGGCACAGATACGCAGTATTTT. Translating it yields CASSYSGGGGTDTQYF.

V and J are TRBV14 and TRBJ2-2; tentative D call: TRBD1 (5 bases). The CDR3 runs to 15 residues. The germline gives CDR1 SGHDN, CDR2 FVKESK. The V and J ends lost 0 bases and 8 bases respectively, with 13 bases between them. CDR3 sequence reads: CASSQELAGQGELFF. CDR3 nucleotides: TGTGCCAGCAGCCAAGAGTTGGCAGGGCAAGGGGAGCTGTTTTTT.

Only a few counts were recorded for this clone. J is TRBJ2-1 and V is TRBV11-2; no definite D call. V was shortened by 4 bases and J by 4 bases, with 8 bases between the two germline ends. Germline V gives CDR1 SGHAT, CDR2 FQNNGV. This CDR3 is 13 amino acids long. This chain's CDR3 is CASSSATYNEQFF. Here the CDR3 DNA reads TGTGCCAGCAGCTCGGCCACTTACAATGAGCAGTTCTTC.

This rearrangement joins TRBV30 to TRBJ2-7; 10 bases map to TRBD1. CDR1 GTSNPN and CDR2 SVGIG come from the germline V gene (reference sequence). With V trimmed by 5 bases and J by 4 bases, 2 bases remained unmatched. This CDR3 region has 12 residues. CDR3 nucleotide sequence: TGTGCCTGGGGGACAGGGGTATACGAGCAGTACTTC. Residues: CAWGTGVYEQYF.

The chain uses TRBV27 and TRBJ1-4; D remains ambiguous. This CDR3 contains 13 residues. V was pared by 5 bases and J by 8 bases, with 12 bases between. Germline loops: CDR1 MNHEY, CDR2 SMNVEV (reference sequence). In DNA form, the CDR3 reads TGTGCCAGCAGTGGACGTGAGGGAGAAAAACTGTTTTTT. Encoded protein: CASSGREGEKLFF.

This clone was recorded a few times. The chain recombines TRBV19 with TRBJ2-3, with 11 bases that match TRBD2. The V gene end was trimmed by 7 bases and the J gene end by 4 bases; junction bases not matched to a gene: 16. This CDR3 is built from 18 residues. Germline V gene lookup returns CDR1 LNHDA and CDR2 SQIVND (reference sequence). The CDR3, as DNA: TGTGCCAGTACCTCGAGCCGACTAGCGGGACAGTGGTCAGATACGCAGTATTTT. Its protein product is CASTSSRLAGQWSDTQYF.

This clone occurred many times. The chain carries TRBV7-2 and TRBJ2-7; perhaps TRBD2 as D (5 bases). This CDR3 spans 13 amino acids. The germline V gene encodes CDR1 SGHTA and CDR2 FQGNSA. V shed 6 bases and J shed 4 bases, with 13 bases lying between them. The DNA for the CDR3 is TGTGCCAGCAGTAACGTCCGAGGGTACGAGCAGTACTTC. It codes for CASSNVRGYEQYF.

This chain connects TRBV6-1 to TRBJ1-2; no firm D call. The CDR3 has 13 amino acids. Germline V lookup: CDR1 MNHNS, CDR2 SASEGT. Trimming removed 5 bases from V and 2 bases from J, with 9 bases in between. DNA for the CDR3: TGTGCCAGCAGTAAGGATGAGAACTATGGCTACACCTTC. This gives the protein CASSKDENYGYTF.

This clone was detected a few times. The V gene is TRBV11-2, the J gene TRBJ2-7, with TRBD1 matching 9 bases. Germline-derived CDR1 and CDR2 are SGHAT and FQNNGV. The CDR3 runs to 16 residues. Unmatched junction bases numbered 10, after V lost 1 base and J lost 6 bases. The CDR3, as DNA: TGTGCCAGCAGCTTAGGTAGGGGACAGGGACGGACCGAGCAGTACTTC. It specifies CASSLGRGQGRTEQYF.

This clone was picked up a small number of times. The rearrangement links TRBV5-4 to TRBJ2-2, with D hard to call. Germline values: CDR1 SGHNT, CDR2 YYREEE (reference sequence). Trimming removed 2 bases from V and 1 base from J, with 9 bases in between. The CDR3 spans 15 residues. Written as DNA, the CDR3 is TGTGCCAGCAGCTTCGATGTAATGAACACCGGGGAGCTGTTTTTT. Translation: CASSFDVMNTGELFF.

The gene calls are TRBV28 and TRBJ2-7; 9 bases match TRBD2. CDR1 is MDHEN and CDR2 is SYDVKM in the germline V gene. The length of the CDR3 is 17 residues. V shed 4 bases, J shed 1 base, and the junction held 11 bases outside the gene matches. CDR3 loop: CASSSRRLLAGSYEQYF. The CDR3 coding sequence is TGTGCCAGCAGTTCCCGACGTCTTCTAGCGGGGTCCTACGAGCAGTACTTC.

This chain uses TRBV28 with TRBJ1-5; the match to TRBD1 covers 7 bases. The V gene end was trimmed by 5 bases and the J gene end by 2 bases; junction bases not matched to a gene: 9. The CDR3 runs 16 residues. Germline values: CDR1 MDHEN, CDR2 SYDVKM. The CDR3 sequence is CASSVTGTVGNQPQHF. CDR3 in DNA: TGTGCCAGCAGTGTTACTGGGACAGTAGGCAATCAGCCCCAGCATTTT.

This clone showed up just a few times. This sequence joins TRBV29-1 and TRBJ2-5, with 7 bases lining up with TRBD1. CDR1 and CDR2 from the germline V gene are SQVTM and ANQGSEA. The CDR3 loop spans 14 amino acids. The V gene end was trimmed by 7 bases and the J gene end by 4 bases; junction bases not matched to a gene: 12. The CDR3 protein is CSGSAMTGLETQYF. The CDR3 region has the DNA TGCAGCGGCAGCGCCATGACAGGGCTAGAGACCCAGTACTTC. Full variable domain (outside the CDR3, taken from reference TRBV29-1 and TRBJ2-5): SAVISQKPSRDICQRGTSLTIQCQVDSQVTMMFWYRQQPGQSLTLIATANQGSEATYESGFVIDKFPISRPNLTFSTLTVSNMSPEDSSIYLCSGSAMTGLETQYFGPGTRLLVL.

This clone turned up a few times. The chain links TRBV7-4 to TRBJ2-1, with 8 bases that match TRBD2. The germline CDR1 and CDR2 sequences are SGHVT and SQSDAQ. V lost 8 bases, J lost 0 bases, and 15 bases stayed unmatched. CDR3 size: 18 residues. The DNA for the CDR3 is TGTGCCAGCTCTTCACTAGCGGACACTTCCGGCTCCTACAATGAGCAGTTCTTC. Translated: CASSSLADTSGSYNEQFF. The whole variable domain, filled in from reference TRBV7-4 and TRBJ2-1, reads GAGVSQSPRYKVAKRGRDVALRCDSISGHVTLYWYRQTLGQGSEVLTYSQSDAQRDKSGRPSGRFSAERPERSVSTLKIQRTEQGDSAVYLCASSSLADTSGSYNEQFFGPGTRLTVL.

There are many counts of this clone. The gene calls are TRBV2 and TRBJ1-1; D unresolved. Trimming removed 0 bases from V and 1 base from J, with 3 bases in between. Germline values: CDR1 SNHLY, CDR2 FYNNEI. This CDR3 comprises 13 residues. The CDR3 sequence: CASSEARNTEAFF. CDR3 nucleotide sequence: TGTGCCAGCAGTGAAGCGCGGAACACTGAAGCTTTCTTT.

The chain uses TRBV27 and TRBJ2-4; 9 bases align to TRBD2. The CDR3 consists of 14 residues. The trim removed 5 bases at V and 8 bases at J, leaving 7 bases unmatched. From germline, CDR1 is MNHEY and CDR2 SMNVEV (reference sequence). The CDR3 DNA sequence: TGTGCCAGCAGTCCTACGACTAGCGGAGACATTCAGTACTTC. This gives the protein CASSPTTSGDIQYF.

This clone was seen more than once but under ten times. The V gene is TRBV4-1, the J gene TRBJ1-2; TRBD1 is a possible D gene (5 bases). V lost 4 bases and J 1 base, leaving 13 bases between the germline ends. CDR3 length: 15 amino acids. Per germline, CDR1 MGHRA and CDR2 YSYEKL. This chain's CDR3 is CASSPGWGDNYGYTF. CDR3 DNA sequence: TGCGCCAGCAGCCCAGGTTGGGGGGATAACTATGGCTACACCTTC.

This clone was seen more than once but under ten times. The genes are TRBV5-1 and TRBJ2-4, with TRBD1 identical over 7 bases. The CDR3 sequence is 14 residues long. Germline values: CDR1 SGHRS, CDR2 YFSETQ. The V gene end was trimmed by 4 bases and the J gene end by 3 bases; junction bases not matched to a gene: 4. The CDR3: CASSHGTVKNIQYF. CDR3 coding DNA: TGCGCCAGCAGCCACGGGACAGTCAAAAACATTCAGTACTTC.